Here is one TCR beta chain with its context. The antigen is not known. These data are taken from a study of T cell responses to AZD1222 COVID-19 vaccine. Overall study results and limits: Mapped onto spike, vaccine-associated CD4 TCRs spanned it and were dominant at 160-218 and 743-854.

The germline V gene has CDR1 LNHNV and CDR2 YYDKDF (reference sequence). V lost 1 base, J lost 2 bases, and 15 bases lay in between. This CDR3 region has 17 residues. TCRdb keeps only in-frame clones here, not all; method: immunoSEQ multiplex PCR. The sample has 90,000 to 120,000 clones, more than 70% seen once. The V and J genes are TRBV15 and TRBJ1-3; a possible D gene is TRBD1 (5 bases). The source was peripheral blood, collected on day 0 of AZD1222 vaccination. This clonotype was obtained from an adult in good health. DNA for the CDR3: TGTGCCACCAGCAGAGTCTCCGGTTGGGGGGCTGGAAACACCATATATTTT. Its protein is CATSRVSGWGAGNTIYF.